This T cell receptor (beta chain) derives from a study of T cells in Graves' hyperthyroidism and ophthalmopathy. TCR beta CDR3 region amplification was performed from RNA transcripts. The TCR CDR3 was amplified in a first-round RT-PCR using the HTBI primer set. Via MiXCR, TCRdb re-called the multiplex PCR reads, giving one row per CDR3 protein. The repertoire consists of about 160,000 distinct CDR3 sequences, with over 8% occurring once and the leading ten covering more than 20%. With a duration under 2 months, the hyperthyroidism was newly diagnosed in patients aged 18 to 65. The study collected blood at first hyperthyroidism diagnosis, before any ophthalmopathy symptoms arose. This clonotype was seen ten or more times. After removal of 7 bases from V and 5 bases from J, the junction contained 7 bases not matched to a gene. In germline, CDR1 is MNHNS, CDR2 SASEGT. The length of the CDR3 is 14 residues.

The source material was blood. This receptor was taken from a woman under 30 with Graves' hyperthyroidism that later progressed to Graves' ophthalmopathy. The chain uses TRBV6-1 and TRBJ1-4; 7 nucleotides line up with TRBD1. For the CDR3, the DNA is TGTGCCAGCAAGTTAGACAGGGACAATGAAAAACTGTTTTTT. Amino acids: CASKLDRDNEKLFF.